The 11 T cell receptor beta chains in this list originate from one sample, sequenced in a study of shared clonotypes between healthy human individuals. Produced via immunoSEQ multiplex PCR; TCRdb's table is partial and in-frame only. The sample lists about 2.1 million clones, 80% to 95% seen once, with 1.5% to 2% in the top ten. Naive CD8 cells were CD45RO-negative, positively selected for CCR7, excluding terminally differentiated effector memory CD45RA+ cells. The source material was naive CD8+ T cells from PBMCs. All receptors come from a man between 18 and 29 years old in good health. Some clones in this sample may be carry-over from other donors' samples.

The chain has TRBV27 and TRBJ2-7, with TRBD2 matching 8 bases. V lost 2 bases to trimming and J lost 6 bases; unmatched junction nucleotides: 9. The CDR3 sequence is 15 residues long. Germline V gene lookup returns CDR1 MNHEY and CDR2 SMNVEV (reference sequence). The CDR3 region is CASSLSTAGGLEQYF. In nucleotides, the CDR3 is TGTGCCAGCAGTTTAAGCACCGCGGGAGGCCTCGAGCAGTACTTC.

This CDR3 reads CASSPGLGAYEQYF. CDR3 nucleotide sequence: TGTGCCAGCAGTCCGGGACTGGGGGCTTACGAGCAGTACTTC. J is TRBJ2-7 and V is TRBV28; D may match TRBD1 or TRBD2 (6 bases each). The germline CDR1 and CDR2 sequences are MDHEN and SYDVKM. V lost 5 bases to trimming and J lost 4 bases, with 15 bases between them. The CDR3 sequence is 14 residues long.

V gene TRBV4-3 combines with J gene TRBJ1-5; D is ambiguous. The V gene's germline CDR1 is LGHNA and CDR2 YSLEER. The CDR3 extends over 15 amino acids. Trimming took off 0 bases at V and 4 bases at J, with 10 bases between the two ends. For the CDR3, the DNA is TGCGCCAGCAGCCAAGAAGCACGGCCTAATCAGCCCCAGCATTTT. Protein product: CASSQEARPNQPQHF.

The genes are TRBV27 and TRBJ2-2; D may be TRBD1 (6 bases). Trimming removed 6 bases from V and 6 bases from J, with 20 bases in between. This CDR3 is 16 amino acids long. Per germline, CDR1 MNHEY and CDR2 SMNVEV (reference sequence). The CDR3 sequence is CASSHSWGEGAGELFF. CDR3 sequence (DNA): TGTGCCAGCAGCCATTCCTGGGGCGAGGGGGCCGGGGAGCTGTTTTTT.

In DNA, the CDR3 is TGTGCCAGCAGCGAACGAGGACTAGCGGGAGATCATTTCTTC. Translated: CASSERGLAGDHFF. The V and J genes are TRBV9 and TRBJ2-1, with TRBD2 identical over 13 bases. CDR1 and CDR2 from the germline V gene are SGDLS and YYNGEE. V lost 3 bases and J lost 16; bases outside the gene matches: 10. The CDR3 has 14 residues.

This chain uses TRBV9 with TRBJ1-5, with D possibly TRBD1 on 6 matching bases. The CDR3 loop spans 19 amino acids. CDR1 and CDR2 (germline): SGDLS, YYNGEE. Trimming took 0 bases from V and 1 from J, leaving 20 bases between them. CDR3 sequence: CASSVDWELLGASNQPQHF. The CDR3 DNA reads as TGTGCCAGCAGCGTAGATTGGGAGTTACTGGGGGCCAGCAATCAGCCCCAGCATTTT.

CDR3 sequence (DNA): TGTGCCAGCAGCCGAGGGGACAGGAGAACCGGGGAGCTGTTTTTT. It translates to CASSRGDRRTGELFF. V and J are TRBV7-9 and TRBJ2-2; 8 nucleotides align to TRBD1. The CDR3 sequence is 15 residues long. Germline V gene sequence: CDR1 SEHNR, CDR2 FQNEAQ (reference sequence). With V trimmed by 5 bases and J by 5 bases, 7 bases remained unmatched.

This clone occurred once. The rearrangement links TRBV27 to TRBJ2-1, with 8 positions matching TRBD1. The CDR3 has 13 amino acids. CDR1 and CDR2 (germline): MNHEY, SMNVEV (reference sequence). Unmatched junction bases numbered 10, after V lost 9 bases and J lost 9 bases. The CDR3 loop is CASKPDRVVEQFF. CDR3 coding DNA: TGTGCCAGTAAGCCGGACAGGGTGGTTGAGCAGTTCTTC.

CDR3 sequence reads: CASSIDLEYSYNEQFF. CDR3 DNA sequence: TGTGCCAGTAGTATAGATCTAGAGTACTCCTACAATGAGCAGTTCTTC. This chain links TRBV19 with TRBJ2-1; D uncertain. Germline V gene data show CDR1 as LNHDA and CDR2 as SQIVND (reference sequence). The ends were cut back, 0 bases at V and 0 bases at J, with 9 bases in the middle. The CDR3 is 16 residues long. Variable domain in full (rest from reference TRBV19 and TRBJ2-1): DGGITQSPKYLFRKEGQNVTLSCEQNLNHDAMYWYRQDPGQGLRLIYYSQIVNDFQKGDIAEGYSVSREKKESFPLTVTSAQKNPTAFYLCASSIDLEYSYNEQFFGPGTRLTVL.

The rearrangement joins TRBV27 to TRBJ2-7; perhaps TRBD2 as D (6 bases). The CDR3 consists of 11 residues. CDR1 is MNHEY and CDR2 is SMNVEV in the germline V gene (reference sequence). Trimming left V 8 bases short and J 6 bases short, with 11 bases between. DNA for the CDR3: TGTGCCAGCGGTGTGGGGGGCGAGCAGTACTTC. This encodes CASGVGGEQYF.

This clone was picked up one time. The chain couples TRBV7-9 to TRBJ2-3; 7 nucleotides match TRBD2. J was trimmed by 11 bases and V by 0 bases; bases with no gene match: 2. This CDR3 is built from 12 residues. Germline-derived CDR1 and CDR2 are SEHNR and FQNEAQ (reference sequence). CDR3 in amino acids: CASSLAQREQYF. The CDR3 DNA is TGTGCCAGCAGCTTAGCCCAGCGGGAGCAGTATTTT.